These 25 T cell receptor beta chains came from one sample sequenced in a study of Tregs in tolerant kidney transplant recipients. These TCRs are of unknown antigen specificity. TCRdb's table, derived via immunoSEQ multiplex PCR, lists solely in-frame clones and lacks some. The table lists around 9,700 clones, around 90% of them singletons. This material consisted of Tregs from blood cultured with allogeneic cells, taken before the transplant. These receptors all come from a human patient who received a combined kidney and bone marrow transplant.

CDR3: CASSFFRDRGEAFF. The CDR3, as DNA: TGTGCCAGCAGCTTTTTCCGGGACAGGGGAGAAGCTTTCTTT. The chain uses TRBV7-9 and TRBJ1-1; 10 nucleotides line up with TRBD1. The germline V gene encodes CDR1 SEHNR and CDR2 FQNEAQ (reference sequence). CDR3 size: 14 residues. V lost 3 bases to trimming and J lost 8 bases; unmatched junction nucleotides: 6.

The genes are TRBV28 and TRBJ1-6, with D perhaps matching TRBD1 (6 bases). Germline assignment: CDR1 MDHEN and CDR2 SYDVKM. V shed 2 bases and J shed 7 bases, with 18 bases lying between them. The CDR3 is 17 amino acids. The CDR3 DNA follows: TGTGCCAGCAGTTTAGGGGGCAGCCAATTAAACAATTCACCCCTCCACTTT. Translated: CASSLGGSQLNNSPLHF.

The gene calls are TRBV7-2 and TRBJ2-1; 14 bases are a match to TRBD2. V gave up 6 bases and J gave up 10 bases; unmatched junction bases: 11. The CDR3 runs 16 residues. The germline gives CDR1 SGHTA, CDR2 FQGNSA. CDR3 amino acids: CASSWTGTSGRGEQFF. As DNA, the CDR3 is TGTGCCAGCAGTTGGACCGGGACTAGCGGGAGAGGGGAGCAGTTCTTC.

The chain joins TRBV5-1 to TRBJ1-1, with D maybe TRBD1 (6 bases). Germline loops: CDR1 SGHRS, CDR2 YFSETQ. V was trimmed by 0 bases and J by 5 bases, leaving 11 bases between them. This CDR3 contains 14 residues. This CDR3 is CASSLVGGETEAFF. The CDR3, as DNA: TGCGCCAGCAGCTTGGTGGGGGGCGAAACTGAAGCTTTCTTT.

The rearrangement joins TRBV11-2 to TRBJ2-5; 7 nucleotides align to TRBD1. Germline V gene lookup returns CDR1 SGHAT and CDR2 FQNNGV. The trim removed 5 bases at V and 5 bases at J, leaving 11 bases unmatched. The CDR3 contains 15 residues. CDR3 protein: CASSVLQGKGETQYF. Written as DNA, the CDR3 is TGTGCCAGCAGCGTATTACAGGGGAAGGGTGAGACCCAGTACTTC.

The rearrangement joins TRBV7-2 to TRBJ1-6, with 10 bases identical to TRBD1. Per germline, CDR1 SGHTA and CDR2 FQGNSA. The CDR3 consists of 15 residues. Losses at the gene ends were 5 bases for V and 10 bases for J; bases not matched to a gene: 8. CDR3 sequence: CASSQRQGARSPLHF. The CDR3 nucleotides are TGTGCCAGCAGCCAGAGACAGGGGGCGAGATCACCCCTCCACTTT.

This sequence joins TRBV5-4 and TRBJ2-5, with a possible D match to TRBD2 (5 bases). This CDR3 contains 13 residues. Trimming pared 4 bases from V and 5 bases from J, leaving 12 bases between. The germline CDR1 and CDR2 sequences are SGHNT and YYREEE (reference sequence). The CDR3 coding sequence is TGTGCCAGCAGCCCGCCCGGCGGGGAGACCCAGTACTTC. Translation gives CASSPPGGETQYF.

CDR3 amino acids: CASSEGGKSGKLFF. The DNA of the CDR3 is TGTGCCAGCAGTGAGGGGGGGAAATCCGGAAAACTGTTTTTT. This chain links TRBV2 with TRBJ1-4; tentatively, D is TRBD1 (5 bases). This CDR3 has 14 amino acids. Germline loops: CDR1 SNHLY, CDR2 FYNNEI. The V gene lost 3 bases and the J gene lost 10 bases, with 15 bases spanning the gap.

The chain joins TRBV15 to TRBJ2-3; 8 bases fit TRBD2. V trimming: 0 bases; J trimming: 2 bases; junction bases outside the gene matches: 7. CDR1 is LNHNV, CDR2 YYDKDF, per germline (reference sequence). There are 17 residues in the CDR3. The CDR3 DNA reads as TGTGCCACCAGCAGAGATACAGCGGGGGACTTCACAGATACGCAGTATTTT. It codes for CATSRDTAGDFTDTQYF.

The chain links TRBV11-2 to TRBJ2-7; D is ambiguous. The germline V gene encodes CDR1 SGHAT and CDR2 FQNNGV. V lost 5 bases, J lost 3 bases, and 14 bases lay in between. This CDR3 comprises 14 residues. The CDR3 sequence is CASSPSSGFYEQYF. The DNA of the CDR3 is TGTGCCAGCAGCCCGTCCTCTGGTTTCTACGAGCAGTACTTC.

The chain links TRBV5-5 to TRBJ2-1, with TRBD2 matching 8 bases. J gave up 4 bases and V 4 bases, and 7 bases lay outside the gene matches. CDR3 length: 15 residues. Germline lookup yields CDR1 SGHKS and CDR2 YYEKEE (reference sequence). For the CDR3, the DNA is TGTGCCAGCAGCCCCACCGGGGGGGTATACAATGAGCAGTTCTTC. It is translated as CASSPTGGVYNEQFF.

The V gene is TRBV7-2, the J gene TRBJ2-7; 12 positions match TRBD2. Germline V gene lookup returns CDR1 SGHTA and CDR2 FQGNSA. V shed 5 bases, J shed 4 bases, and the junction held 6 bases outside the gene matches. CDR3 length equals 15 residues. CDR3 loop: CASSPRTSGVYEQYF. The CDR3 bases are TGTGCCAGCAGCCCCCGGACTAGCGGGGTTTACGAGCAGTACTTC.

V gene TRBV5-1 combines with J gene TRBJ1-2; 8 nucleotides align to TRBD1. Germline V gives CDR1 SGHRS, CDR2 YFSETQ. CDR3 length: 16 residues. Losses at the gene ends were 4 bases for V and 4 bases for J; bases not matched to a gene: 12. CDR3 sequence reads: CASSVTPGQEGYGYTF. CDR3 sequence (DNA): TGCGCCAGCAGCGTAACCCCGGGACAGGAAGGCTATGGCTACACCTTC. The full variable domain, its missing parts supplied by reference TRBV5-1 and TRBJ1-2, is KAGVTQTPRYLIKTRGQQVTLSCSPISGHRSVSWYQQTPGQGLQFLFEYFSETQRNKGNFPGRFSGRQFSNSRSEMNVSTLELGDSALYLCASSVTPGQEGYGYTFGSGTRLTVV.

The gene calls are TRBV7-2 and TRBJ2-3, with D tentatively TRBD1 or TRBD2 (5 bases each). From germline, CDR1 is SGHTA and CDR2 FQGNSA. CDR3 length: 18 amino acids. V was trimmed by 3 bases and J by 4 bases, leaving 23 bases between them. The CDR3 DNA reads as TGTGCCAGCAGCTTGGCCCCTGGGTGGGGCGGGTATTCAGATACGCAGTATTTT. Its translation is CASSLAPGWGGYSDTQYF.

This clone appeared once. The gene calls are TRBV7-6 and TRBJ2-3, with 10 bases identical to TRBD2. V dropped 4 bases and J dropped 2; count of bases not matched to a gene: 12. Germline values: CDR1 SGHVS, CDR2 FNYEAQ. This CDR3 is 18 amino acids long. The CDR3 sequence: CASSSSSGRSSSTDTQYF. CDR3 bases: TGTGCCAGCAGCTCCTCTAGCGGGAGATCTAGTTCCACAGATACGCAGTATTTT.

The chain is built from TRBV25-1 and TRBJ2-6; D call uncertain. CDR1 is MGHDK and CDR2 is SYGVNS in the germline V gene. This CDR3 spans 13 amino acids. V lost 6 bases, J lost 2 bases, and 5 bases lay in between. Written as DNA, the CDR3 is TGTGCCAGCAGGCTAACTGGGGCCAACGTCCTGACTTTC. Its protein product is CASRLTGANVLTF. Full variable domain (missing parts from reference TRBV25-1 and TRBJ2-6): EADIYQTPRYLVIGTGKKITLECSQTMGHDKMYWYQQDPGMELHLIHYSYGVNSTEKGDLSSESTVSRIRTEHFPLTLESARPSHTSQYLCASRLTGANVLTFGAGSRLTVL.

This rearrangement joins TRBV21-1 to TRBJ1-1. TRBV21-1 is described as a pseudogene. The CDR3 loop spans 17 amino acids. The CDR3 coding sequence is TGTGCCAGCAGCAAAGGCCTCCAGGGACCTATGAACACTGAAGCTTTCTTT. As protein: CASSKGLQGPMNTEAFF.

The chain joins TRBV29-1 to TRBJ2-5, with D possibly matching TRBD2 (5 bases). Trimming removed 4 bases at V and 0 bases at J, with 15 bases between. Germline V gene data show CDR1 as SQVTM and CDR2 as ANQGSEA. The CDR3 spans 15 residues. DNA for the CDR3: TGCAGCGTTGGCGACGGACTCCCGTACCAAGAGACCCAGTACTTC. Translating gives CSVGDGLPYQETQYF.

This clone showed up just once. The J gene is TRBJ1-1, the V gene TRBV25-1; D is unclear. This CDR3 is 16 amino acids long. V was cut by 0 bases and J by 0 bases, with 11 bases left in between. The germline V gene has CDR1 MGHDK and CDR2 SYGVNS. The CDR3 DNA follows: TGTGCCAGCAGTGAATATAAAGATTCGGTGAACACTGAAGCTTTCTTT. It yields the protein CASSEYKDSVNTEAFF.

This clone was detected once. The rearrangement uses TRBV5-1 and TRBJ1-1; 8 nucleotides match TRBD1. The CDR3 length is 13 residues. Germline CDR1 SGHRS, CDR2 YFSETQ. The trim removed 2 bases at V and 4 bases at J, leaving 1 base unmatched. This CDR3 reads CASSFTGGTEAFF. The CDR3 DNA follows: TGCGCCAGCAGCTTCACAGGGGGCACTGAAGCTTTCTTT.

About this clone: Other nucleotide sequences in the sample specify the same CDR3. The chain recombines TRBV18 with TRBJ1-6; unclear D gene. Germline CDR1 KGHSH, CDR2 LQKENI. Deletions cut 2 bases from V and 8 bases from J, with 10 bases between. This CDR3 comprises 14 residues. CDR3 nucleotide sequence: TGTGCCAGCTCACCAGGGATTGGTGATTCACCCCTCCACTTT. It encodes CASSPGIGDSPLHF.

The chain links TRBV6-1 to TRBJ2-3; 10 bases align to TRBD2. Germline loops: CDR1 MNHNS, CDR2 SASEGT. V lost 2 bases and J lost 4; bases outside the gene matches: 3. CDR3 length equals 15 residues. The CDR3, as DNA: TGTGCCAGCAGTGAAAAGCGGGGGGGCGCAGATACGCAGTATTTT. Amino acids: CASSEKRGGADTQYF.

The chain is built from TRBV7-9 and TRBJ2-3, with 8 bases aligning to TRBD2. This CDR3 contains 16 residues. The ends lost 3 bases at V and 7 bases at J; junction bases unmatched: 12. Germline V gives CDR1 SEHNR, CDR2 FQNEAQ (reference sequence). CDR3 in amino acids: CASSLFGAGGFHTQYF. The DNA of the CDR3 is TGTGCCAGCAGCTTGTTCGGGGCGGGAGGCTTTCATACGCAGTATTTT.

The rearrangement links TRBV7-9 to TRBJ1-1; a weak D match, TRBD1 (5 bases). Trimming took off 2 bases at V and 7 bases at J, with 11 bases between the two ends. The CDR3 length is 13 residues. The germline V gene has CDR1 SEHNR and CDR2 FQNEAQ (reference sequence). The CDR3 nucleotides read TGTGCCAGCAGCTTATACAGGCAGAGTGAAGCTTTCTTT. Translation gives CASSLYRQSEAFF.

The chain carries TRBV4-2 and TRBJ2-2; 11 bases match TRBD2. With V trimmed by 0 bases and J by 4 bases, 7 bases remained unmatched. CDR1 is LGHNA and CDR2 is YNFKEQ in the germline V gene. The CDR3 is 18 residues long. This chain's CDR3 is CASSQEIAGGPVTGELFF. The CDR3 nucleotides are TGTGCCAGCAGCCAAGAGATAGCGGGAGGGCCGGTCACCGGGGAGCTGTTTTTT.